A selection of T cell receptor beta chains follows, all from one sample in a study of blood T cell repertoires in COVID-19. The table came from immunoSEQ multiplex PCR; TCRdb's copy has only in-frame clones and leaves some out. The data hold around 23,000 clones, with around three quarters observed a single time. Sequences were obtained from peripheral blood. These receptors originate from a woman of 80 years or more with acute or convalescent COVID-19. The CDR3 runs from the conserved cysteine through the conserved F or W. The D gene is left open where the match is weak. Part of the rows lack a size; the others show once, few, many or a class for expanded clones.

d_call	clone_size	j_call	v_call	cdr3_nt	cdr3_aa
TRBD1	NA	TRBJ1-3	TRBV19	TGTGCCAGTAACCAGGACAGGGGAAGTAGCTCTGGAAACACCATATATTTT	CASNQDRGSSSGNTIYF
NA	NA	TRBJ2-4	TRBV29-1	TGCAGCGTTGTCTCGGGAGCTAAAAACATTCAGTACTTC	CSVVSGAKNIQYF
NA	few	TRBJ2-5	TRBV10-3	TGTGCCATCAGTGGGGGCAGCATGGAGACCCAGTACTTC	CAISGGSMETQYF
TRBD1	NA	TRBJ1-6	TRBV6-5	TGTGCCAGCAGAGAGACAGGGAGTTTACCCCTCCACTTT	CASRETGSLPLHF
NA	NA	TRBJ2-7	TRBV5-1	TGCGCCAGCAGCTTTGGACTTTCCTACGAGCAGTACTTC	CASSFGLSYEQYF
NA	NA	TRBJ1-2	TRBV18	TGTGCCAGCTCACTCACGCTCGGGGGGAAAGCCTATGGCTACACCTTC	CASSLTLGGKAYGYTF
NA	NA	TRBJ2-5	TRBV5-4	TGTGCCAGCAGCTTAGGCGGGCCTTCGGTGGGTGGGACCCAGTACTTC	CASSLGGPSVGGTQYF
NA	NA	TRBJ1-2	TRBV11-2	TGTGCCAGCACCTCAACCCCGGGTGGCTACACCTTC	CASTSTPGGYTF
NA	many	TRBJ2-5	TRBV7-2	TGTGCCAGCAGCTTAGCCCGGGAGACCCAGTACTTC	CASSLARETQYF
NA	NA	TRBJ2-4	TRBV7-2	TGTGCCAGCAGCTTAGATGCGGGTGCCAAAAACATTCAGTACTTC	CASSLDAGAKNIQYF
TRBD2	NA	TRBJ2-3	TRBV6-5	TGTGCCAGCAGTTCTAGCGGGATAATGGCAGATACGCAGTATTTT	CASSSSGIMADTQYF
NA	NA	TRBJ1-5	TRBV28	TGTGCCACTCGGACAGAGTATAGCAATCAGCCCCAGCATTTT	CATRTEYSNQPQHF
NA	NA	TRBJ2-2	TRBV6-1	TGTGCCAGCAGTGACCCCTACGGGGAGCTGTTTTTT	CASSDPYGELFF
TRBD2	NA	TRBJ2-5	TRBV7-2	TGTGCCAGCAGCGTCTCCGGGACTAGGGGGGGGCAAGAGACCCAGTACTTC	CASSVSGTRGGQETQYF
NA	NA	TRBJ2-7	TRBV7-9	TGTGCCAGCAGCTTCCAGGGTGAGCAGTACTTC	CASSFQGEQYF
NA	NA	TRBJ1-3	TRBV5-1	TGCGCCAGCAGCTTGGAAGCCAGGCAAGGAAACACCATATATTTT	CASSLEARQGNTIYF
TRBD1	NA	TRBJ1-1	TRBV2	TGTGCCAGCAGCCCAGACAGGGTAGGGAACACTGAAGCTTTCTTT	CASSPDRVGNTEAFF
NA	NA	TRBJ2-5	TRBV19	TGTGCCAGTAGTGGCCTGAATCAAGAGACCCAGTACTTC	CASSGLNQETQYF
NA	NA	TRBJ2-1	TRBV21-1	TGTGCCAGCAGCAAAGCGCTTCTAGGTTCGGTCACTCTCGTCAATGAGCAGTTCTTC	CASSKALLGSVTLVNEQFF
TRBD1	NA	TRBJ2-7	TRBV10-2	TGCGCCAGCAGCGGACAGGGCTACGAGCAGTACTTC	CASSGQGYEQYF
NA	NA	TRBJ1-5	TRBV7-8	TGTGCCAGCAGCTTAGTTGGGCGGGATGGCAATCAGCCCCAGCATTTT	CASSLVGRDGNQPQHF
TRBD1	NA	TRBJ2-3	TRBV11-3	TGTGCCAGCAGCCCCAGGACAGGGGGCTTTTCAGATACGCAGTATTTT	CASSPRTGGFSDTQYF